These 18 T cell receptor beta chains originate from one sample sequenced in a study of T-cell memory formation after mild COVID-19. TCRdb itself ran the 5' RACE reads through MiXCR, one entry per CDR3 protein. The sample shows fewer than 150,000 distinct CDR3 sequences, 14% of them seen only once. Sequenced material: PBMCs or a T cell subset sorted from them (not recorded which). Receptors were obtained from an adult woman who had mild COVID-19 (a few samples of this study predate the infection). Cell type and time point are not known.

This clonotype has only a few counts. The chain uses TRBV6-2 or TRBV6-3 and TRBJ2-3, with TRBD1 matching 7 bases. There are 13 residues in the CDR3. CDR1 and CDR2 from the germline V gene are MNHEY and SVGEGT. The trim removed 10 bases at V and 6 bases at J, leaving 10 bases unmatched. This chain's CDR3 is CATTGARWDTQYF. CDR3 DNA: TGTGCCACCACAGGGGCCAGGTGGGATACGCAGTATTTT.

The chain is built from TRBV7-8 and TRBJ2-4; 7 bases align to TRBD2. V shed 2 bases and J 5 bases; nucleotides not matched to a gene: 6. This CDR3 spans 15 amino acids. Germline assignment: CDR1 SGHVS and CDR2 FQNEAQ. CDR3 coding DNA: TGTGCCAGCAGCTTACCAGCGGGGAGGCAAAACATTCAGTACTTC. Translation gives CASSLPAGRQNIQYF. The whole variable domain, filled in from reference TRBV7-8 and TRBJ2-4, reads GAGVSQSPRYKVAKRGQDVALRCDPISGHVSLFWYQQALGQGPEFLTYFQNEAQLDKSGLPSDRFFAERPEGSVSTLKIQRTQQEDSAVYLCASSLPAGRQNIQYFGAGTRLSVL.

This clonotype occurred a few times. The chain is built from TRBV5-5 and TRBJ2-7; 8 nucleotides match TRBD1. From germline, CDR1 is SGHKS and CDR2 YYEKEE (reference sequence). This CDR3 comprises 14 residues. Trimming took 0 bases from V and 6 from J; bases not matched to a gene: 5. CDR3 DNA: TGTGCCAGCAGCTTGGTTCAGGGGGCCGTCGAGCAGTACTTC. This gives the protein CASSLVQGAVEQYF. Supplemented by reference TRBV5-5 and TRBJ2-7, the full variable domain reads DAGVTQSPTHLIKTRGQQVTLRCSPISGHKSVSWYQQVLGQGPQFIFQYYEKEERGRGNFPDRFSARQFPNYSSELNVNALLLGDSALYLCASSLVQGAVEQYFGPGTRLTVT.

The gene calls are TRBV7-2 and TRBJ2-5; D not certain. Deletions cut 4 bases from V and 0 bases from J, with 9 bases between. The CDR3 loop spans 14 amino acids. Germline V gene data show CDR1 as SGHTA and CDR2 as FQGNSA. The CDR3 reads CASSSPVYQETQYF. The CDR3 DNA reads TGTGCCAGCAGCTCCCCTGTGTACCAAGAGACCCAGTACTTC.

There are a few counts of this clonotype. This sequence joins TRBV11-1 and TRBJ2-1, with TRBD2 matching over 10 bases. The J segment lost 0 bases and the V segment lost 5 bases, leaving 13 bases of the junction unmatched. The CDR3 contains 19 residues. From germline, CDR1 is SGHAT and CDR2 FQDESV (reference sequence). CDR3 nucleotides: TGTGCCAGCAGCACGGGCCCAGGGGCTAGCGGGAGCTCCTACAATGAGCAGTTCTTC. Protein sequence: CASSTGPGASGSSYNEQFF.

V usage is TRBV29-1 and J usage is TRBJ2-5, with D maybe TRBD1 (5 bases). Deletions cut 7 bases from V and 4 bases from J, with 16 bases between. From germline, CDR1 is SQVTM and CDR2 ANQGSEA. This CDR3 region has 13 residues. CDR3 nucleotides: TGCAGCGAAGAACCCCAGGGTTTAGAGACCCAGTACTTC. This encodes CSEEPQGLETQYF. The whole variable domain, filled in from reference TRBV29-1 and TRBJ2-5, reads SAVISQKPSRDICQRGTSLTIQCQVDSQVTMMFWYRQQPGQSLTLIATANQGSEATYESGFVIDKFPISRPNLTFSTLTVSNMSPEDSSIYLCSEEPQGLETQYFGPGTRLLVL.

This clonotype showed up just a few times. The CDR3 sequence is CASSVEERGTGAPYQDTIYF. The CDR3 nucleotides read TGTGCCAGCAGCGTAGAAGAGAGGGGGACAGGGGCCCCGTACCAAGACACCATATATTTT. V is TRBV9 and J is TRBJ1-3, with 10 bases aligning to TRBD1. J lost 8 bases, V lost 0 bases, and 20 bases had no gene match. In germline, CDR1 is SGDLS, CDR2 YYNGEE. The CDR3 is 20 residues long.

The table lists this clonotype with many counts. This chain joins TRBV7-9 and TRBJ2-3; D ambiguous. V gave up 2 bases and J gave up 0 bases, with 6 bases separating them. This CDR3 spans 14 amino acids. Per the germline V gene, CDR1 is SEHNR and CDR2 is FQNEAQ (reference sequence). CDR3 nucleotides: TGTGCCAGCAGCTTACAGACTAGCACAGATACGCAGTATTTT. This gives the protein CASSLQTSTDTQYF.

In this sample, this clonotype turned up a few times. The CDR3 is CASLLPAGELFF. CDR3 in DNA: TGCGCCAGCTTACTACCAGCCGGGGAGCTGTTTTTT. The genes are TRBV4-1 and TRBJ2-2, with D unclear. The V gene's germline CDR1 is MGHRA and CDR2 YSYEKL. The CDR3 runs to 12 residues. V was shortened by 8 bases and J by 6 bases, with 10 bases between the two germline ends.

In its sample, this clonotype was seen a few times. Written as DNA, the CDR3 is TGTGCCAGCAGTTTCACTATGGGACTGTCGGATTCTTTCTTT. Translation: CASSFTMGLSDSFF. This chain uses TRBV27 with TRBJ1-1, with D possibly TRBD1 on 5 matching bases. Germline V CDR1 and CDR2: MNHEY, SMNVEV (reference sequence). The germline V and J ends were trimmed by 3 bases and 12 bases, with 20 bases remaining between them. The CDR3 sequence is 14 residues long.

This clonotype has a handful of counts. This rearrangement joins TRBV20-1 to TRBJ2-1, with D hard to call. Trimming removed 2 bases from V and 4 bases from J, with 9 bases in between. This CDR3 spans 13 amino acids. Germline CDR1 is DFQATT and CDR2 is SNEGSKA (reference sequence). CDR3 coding DNA: TGCAGTGCTAGAATCGGCGATTACAATGAGCAGTTCTTC. This sequence encodes CSARIGDYNEQFF.

The V gene is TRBV9, the J gene TRBJ1-5; D gene ambiguous. The CDR3 extends over 14 amino acids. Germline-derived CDR1 and CDR2 are SGDLS and YYNGEE. The V and J ends lost 0 bases and 3 bases respectively, with 7 bases between them. The CDR3 loop reads CASSVGQNNQPQHF. Written as DNA, the CDR3 is TGTGCCAGCAGCGTAGGGCAGAACAATCAGCCCCAGCATTTT.

This chain uses TRBV12-3 or TRBV12-4 with TRBJ1-5; 7 bases map to TRBD1. This CDR3 is 14 amino acids long. V shed 4 bases, J shed 5 bases, and the junction held 5 bases outside the gene matches. CDR3 region: CASSYRGGDQPQHF. The CDR3 region has the DNA TGTGCCAGCAGTTACAGGGGTGGGGATCAGCCCCAGCATTTT.

The chain joins TRBV7-9 to TRBJ2-1; 7 bases are a match to TRBD2. The V gene end was trimmed by 7 bases and the J gene end by 0 bases; junction bases not matched to a gene: 6. Germline V gene lookup returns CDR1 SEHNR and CDR2 FQNEAQ (reference sequence). This CDR3 spans 15 amino acids. This chain's CDR3 is CASKGRESSYNEQFF. CDR3 DNA: TGTGCCAGCAAAGGGCGGGAGAGCTCCTACAATGAGCAGTTCTTC.

The rearrangement joins TRBV12-3 or TRBV12-4 to TRBJ2-7; no clear D. The CDR3 is 15 amino acids. V lost 2 bases and J lost 2, with 13 bases in between. CDR3 region: CASSLNLGGTYEQYF. CDR3 nucleotides: TGTGCCAGCAGTTTAAATCTCGGCGGAACCTACGAGCAGTACTTC.

This chain uses TRBV7-9 with TRBJ2-3, with TRBD1 matching 7 bases. The CDR3 runs 21 residues. The junction had 19 bases not matched to a gene; V was cut back by 1 base and J by 0 bases. CDR1 is SEHNR and CDR2 is FQNEAQ in the germline V gene (reference sequence). The CDR3 nucleotides are TGTGCCAGCAGCTTAGTGGGACCCGGGACAGCGGCCCGAACTAGCACAGATACGCAGTATTTT. It codes for CASSLVGPGTAARTSTDTQYF.

The V call is TRBV7-3, the J call TRBJ2-7, with TRBD1 matching 8 bases. Per the germline V gene, CDR1 is SGHTA and CDR2 is FQGTGA. The CDR3 length is 14 residues. J gave up 3 bases and V 5 bases, and 6 bases lay outside the gene matches. CDR3 DNA sequence: TGTGCCAGCAGCCCGAGGACAGGGCGCTACGAGCAGTACTTC. This sequence encodes CASSPRTGRYEQYF.

A few counts support this clonotype. J is TRBJ1-2 and V is TRBV7-9, with 7 bases that match TRBD1. V shed 5 bases, J shed 5 bases, and the junction held 8 bases outside the gene matches. The germline CDR1 and CDR2 sequences are SEHNR and FQNEAQ (reference sequence). This CDR3 spans 14 amino acids. The CDR3 DNA is TGTGCCAGCAGCCCCCCGGGACAGCAATATGGCTACACCTTC. This codes for CASSPPGQQYGYTF.